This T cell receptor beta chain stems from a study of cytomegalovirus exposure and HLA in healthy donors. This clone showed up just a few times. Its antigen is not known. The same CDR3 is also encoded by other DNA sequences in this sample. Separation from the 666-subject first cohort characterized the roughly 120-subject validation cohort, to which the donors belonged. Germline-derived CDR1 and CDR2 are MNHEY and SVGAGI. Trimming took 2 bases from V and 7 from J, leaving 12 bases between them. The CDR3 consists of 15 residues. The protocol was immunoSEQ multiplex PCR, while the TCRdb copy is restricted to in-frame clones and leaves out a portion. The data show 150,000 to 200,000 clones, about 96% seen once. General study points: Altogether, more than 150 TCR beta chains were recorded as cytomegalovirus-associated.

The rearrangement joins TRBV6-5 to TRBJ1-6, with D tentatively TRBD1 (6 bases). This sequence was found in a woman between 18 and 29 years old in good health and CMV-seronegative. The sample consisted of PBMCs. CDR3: CASSYGRGGNSPLHF. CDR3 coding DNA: TGTGCCAGCAGTTACGGCAGGGGCGGGAATTCACCCCTCCACTTT.